This T cell receptor (beta chain) was obtained from a study of human T cells and chemical hapten exposure. In the study overall: Mainly, slight library volume differences in the pool made TCR yields vary. Overall study findings and caveats: Counts of TCRs above 1 in 1000 frequency stayed unchanged with DPC sensitization.

Time point meaning: healthy volunteer bleed at 2 weeks. The authors extracted total RNA from unfractionated whole blood. Germline V lookup: CDR1 SEHNR, CDR2 FQNEAQ (reference sequence). This CDR3 has 15 residues. The germline V and J ends were trimmed by 8 bases and 3 bases, with 19 bases remaining between them. During construction of the library, unique molecular identifiers were attached to individual cDNA molecules for quantitative, reproducible TCR counting. Original analysis: A per-sample median of about 100,000 TCRs was observed, with counts ranging from roughly 20,000 to 700,000. TCRdb re-derived calls from the RACE reads in MiXCR, one entry per CDR3 protein. None of the V and J calls come from the authors' own analysis; TCRdb made them. The sample has roughly 120,000 distinct CDR3 sequences; about 9% are singletons. Regarding this clonotype: Its specificity is unknown.

The TCR was taken from a male donor in good health. Some clones in this sample may be carry-over from other donors' samples. This chain connects TRBV7-9 to TRBJ1-2; D is ambiguous. The sequenced sample was whole blood. The CDR3 nucleotides are TGTGCCAGCTCGTTCTCTGGAGGTCCTGACTATGGCTACACCTTC. Residues: CASSFSGGPDYGYTF.